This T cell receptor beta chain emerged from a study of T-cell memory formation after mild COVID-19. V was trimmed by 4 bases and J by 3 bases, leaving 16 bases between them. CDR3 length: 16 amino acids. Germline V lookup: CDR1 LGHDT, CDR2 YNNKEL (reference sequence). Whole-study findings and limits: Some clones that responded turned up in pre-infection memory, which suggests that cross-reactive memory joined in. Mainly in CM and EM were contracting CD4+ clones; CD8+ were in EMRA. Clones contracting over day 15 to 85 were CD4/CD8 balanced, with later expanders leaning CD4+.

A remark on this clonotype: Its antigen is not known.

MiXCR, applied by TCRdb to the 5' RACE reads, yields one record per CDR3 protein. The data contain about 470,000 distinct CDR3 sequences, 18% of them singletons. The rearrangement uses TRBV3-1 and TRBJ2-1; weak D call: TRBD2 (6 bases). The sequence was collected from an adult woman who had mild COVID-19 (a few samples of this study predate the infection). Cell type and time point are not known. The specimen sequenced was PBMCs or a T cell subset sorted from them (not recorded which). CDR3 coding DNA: TGTGCCAGCAGCCGGGGGGAAGCGGAGTTCTACAATGAGCAGTTCTTC. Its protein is CASSRGEAEFYNEQFF.